Below, 21 T cell receptor beta chains from the same sample are listed, as sequenced in a study of shared clonotypes between healthy human individuals. Clones were read by immunoSEQ multiplex PCR, and TCRdb kept only the in-frame ones, dropping some. Among roughly 410,000 clones listed, around 96% were seen once. Sequencing was done on a sample of memory CD8+ T cells sorted from blood. As for subset: CD45RO+ cells pooled with CCR7-negative TemRA cells. The receptors derive from a man aged 25 to 40 in good health.

V is TRBV18 and J is TRBJ1-2; 8 positions agree with TRBD1. J was trimmed by 4 bases and V by 6 bases; bases with no gene match: 7. This CDR3 comprises 14 residues. CDR1 is KGHSH and CDR2 is LQKENI in the germline V gene. The CDR3 protein is CASSGTGEGYGYTF. CDR3 nucleotide sequence: TGTGCCAGCTCTGGGACAGGAGAGGGCTATGGCTACACCTTC.

V gene TRBV1 combines with J gene TRBJ1-1. TRBV1 is deemed a pseudogene. The CDR3 is 13 amino acids. The CDR3 loop reads CTSSQGDCTEAFF. The CDR3 DNA is TGCACCAGCAGCCAAGGGGACTGCACTGAAGCTTTCTTT.

The V gene is TRBV13, the J gene TRBJ2-7; D uncertain. The CDR3 consists of 11 residues. Trimming stripped 0 bases from V and 6 bases from J, with 3 bases between. The germline gives CDR1 PRHDT, CDR2 FYEKMQ (reference sequence). In DNA form, the CDR3 reads TGTGCCAGCAGCTTAGGGGGCGAGCAGTACTTC. Its translation: CASSLGGEQYF.

This chain uses TRBV7-2 with TRBJ2-5; 9 bases are shared with TRBD2. The ends lost 1 base at V and 4 bases at J; junction bases unmatched: 4. CDR1 and CDR2 from the germline V gene are SGHTA and FQGNSA. There are 15 residues in the CDR3. The CDR3 nucleotides are TGTGCCAGCAGCTTAGTAGCGGGAGCTCGAGAGACCCAGTACTTC. Protein: CASSLVAGARETQYF.

This chain uses TRBV7-3 with TRBJ2-3; 14 nucleotides line up with TRBD2. Germline CDR1 and CDR2: SGHTA and FQGTGA. Losses at the gene ends were 4 bases for V and 1 base for J; bases not matched to a gene: 7. This CDR3 is built from 18 residues. The CDR3 DNA is TGTGCCAGCAGCTCAGGGACTAGCGGGAGCCGGGGCACAGATACGCAGTATTTT. Its protein is CASSSGTSGSRGTDTQYF.

The chain couples TRBV10-2 to TRBJ1-5; 7 nucleotides agree with TRBD1. This CDR3 is built from 13 residues. The V gene end was trimmed by 6 bases and the J gene end by 6 bases; junction bases not matched to a gene: 5. CDR1 is WSHSY, CDR2 SAAADI, per germline. CDR3 residues: CASSTQGGQPQHF. The DNA for the CDR3 is TGCGCCAGCAGCACTCAGGGGGGTCAGCCCCAGCATTTT.

The chain carries TRBV28 and TRBJ2-1; D is perhaps TRBD2 (5 bases). The germline V gene encodes CDR1 MDHEN and CDR2 SYDVKM. V shed 6 bases and J shed 2 bases, with 11 bases lying between them. The length of the CDR3 is 14 residues. The CDR3 DNA reads as TGTGCCAGCAGCGGCCCCGGGGCCTACAATGAGCAGTTCTTC. It is translated as CASSGPGAYNEQFF. Variable domain in full (rest from reference TRBV28 and TRBJ2-1): DVKVTQSSRYLVKRTGEKVFLECVQDMDHENMFWYRQDPGLGLRLIYFSYDVKMKEKGDIPEGYSVSREKKERFSLILESASTNQTSMYLCASSGPGAYNEQFFGPGTRLTVL.

The rearrangement links TRBV7-8 to TRBJ1-2; D uncertain. This CDR3 spans 14 amino acids. Germline CDR1 SGHVS, CDR2 FQNEAQ. The V end was cut by 1 base, the J end by 4 bases, with 10 bases between. CDR3 DNA: TGTGCCAGCAGCTTAGTCAGCAGAAGCTATGGCTACACCTTC. This gives the protein CASSLVSRSYGYTF. The whole variable domain, filled in from reference TRBV7-8 and TRBJ1-2, reads GAGVSQSPRYKVAKRGQDVALRCDPISGHVSLFWYQQALGQGPEFLTYFQNEAQLDKSGLPSDRFFAERPEGSVSTLKIQRTQQEDSAVYLCASSLVSRSYGYTFGSGTRLTVV.

This chain joins TRBV6-5 and TRBJ2-1; maybe TRBD1 (6 bases). CDR1 is MNHEY and CDR2 is SVGAGI in the germline V gene. The CDR3 is 14 residues long. V lost 6 bases to trimming and J lost 8 bases, with 17 bases between them. CDR3 nucleotide sequence: TGTGCCAGCAGAACGGTTATCAGGGGCGATGAGCAGTTCTTC. It translates to CASRTVIRGDEQFF.

This clone was observed a few times. The chain has TRBV15 and TRBJ1-5; 7 positions agree with TRBD1. CDR3 length: 15 amino acids. The J segment lost 0 bases and the V segment lost 3 bases, leaving 2 bases of the junction unmatched. The germline V gene encodes CDR1 LNHNV and CDR2 YYDKDF (reference sequence). The CDR3 reads CATSRGDSSNQPQHF. The CDR3 DNA is TGTGCCACCAGCAGGGGGGACAGTAGCAATCAGCCCCAGCATTTT.

This clone has only one observation. The rearrangement links TRBV19 to TRBJ1-5, with D maybe TRBD1 (5 bases). This CDR3 comprises 13 residues. Trimming stripped 9 bases from V and 5 bases from J, with 14 bases between. Germline CDR1 is LNHDA and CDR2 is SQIVND (reference sequence). CDR3 DNA: TGTGCCAGCCGCCTGGCAGGGTATCAGCCCCAGCATTTT. Amino acids: CASRLAGYQPQHF.

The chain carries TRBV5-1 and TRBJ2-2, with D unclear. The CDR3 consists of 16 residues. V was pared by 1 base and J by 6 bases, with 16 bases between. Germline CDR1 SGHRS, CDR2 YFSETQ. Here the CDR3 reads CASSLYLGFSSGELFF. The CDR3 bases are TGCGCCAGCAGCTTGTATCTCGGGTTTTCTTCCGGGGAGCTGTTTTTT.

The table lists this clone with a count of one. A junction end diverges from the germline sequence, so it may reflect a read error. The chain joins TRBV18 to TRBJ2-1; 9 bases are a match to TRBD1. Per germline, CDR1 KGHSH and CDR2 LQKENI. There are 15 residues in the CDR3. CDR3 DNA: TGTGCCAGCTCAGCACCGGGACAGGGCGGCAATGAGCAGTTCTTC. It codes for CASSAPGQGGNEQFF. Complete variable domain (other parts from reference TRBV18 and TRBJ2-1): NAGVMQNPRHLVRRRGQEARLRCSPMKGHSHVYWYRQLPEEGLKFMVYLQKENIIDESGMPKERFSAEFPKEGPSILRIQQVVRGDSAAYFCASSAPGQGGNEQFFGPGTRLTVL.

The V and J genes are TRBV15 and TRBJ2-7; maybe TRBD2 (5 bases). This CDR3 contains 15 residues. V was shortened by 1 base and J by 0 bases, with 10 bases between the two germline ends. Germline-derived CDR1 and CDR2 are LNHNV and YYDKDF (reference sequence). CDR3 loop: CATSRVEGSSYEQYF. CDR3 nucleotides: TGTGCCACCAGCAGAGTTGAGGGTAGCTCCTACGAGCAGTACTTC.

This chain joins TRBV6-5 and TRBJ2-1; 7 nucleotides line up with TRBD2. CDR3 size: 14 residues. Looked up from germline, CDR1 is MNHEY and CDR2 is SVGAGI. The V gene end was trimmed by 8 bases and the J gene end by 6 bases; junction bases not matched to a gene: 10. CDR3 coding DNA: TGTGCCAGCCAACTGGCGGGAGTAACCAATGAGCAGTTCTTC. Protein sequence: CASQLAGVTNEQFF.

This chain connects TRBV7-3 to TRBJ2-3; 7 bases fit TRBD2. The V and J ends lost 2 bases and 0 bases, in that order; junction bases with no gene match: 2. Germline V gene sequence: CDR1 SGHTA, CDR2 FQGTGA. The CDR3 has 15 amino acids. CDR3 sequence (DNA): TGTGCCAGCAGCTTATGGGGACTAAGCACAGATACGCAGTATTTT. Its translation is CASSLWGLSTDTQYF.

The V call is TRBV5-1, the J call TRBJ2-5; TRBD1 matches at 9 bases. The trim removed 5 bases at V and 4 bases at J, leaving 9 bases unmatched. The CDR3 has 15 residues. Germline-derived CDR1 and CDR2 are SGHRS and YFSETQ. The CDR3 coding sequence is TGCGCCAGCAGTTCTCCGGGACAGGGAAGAGAGACCCAGTACTTC. Protein sequence: CASSSPGQGRETQYF.

The chain couples TRBV7-9 to TRBJ1-3, with 8 bases matching TRBD1. Germline-derived CDR1 and CDR2 are SEHNR and FQNEAQ (reference sequence). The CDR3 has 15 amino acids. V was clipped by 5 bases and J by 2 bases; unmatched bases: 5. The CDR3 bases are TGTGCCAGCAGCGCGACCAGGGGGCCTGGAAACACCATATATTTT. Translation gives CASSATRGPGNTIYF.

The V and J genes are TRBV2 and TRBJ2-6; no clear D gene. This CDR3 region has 14 residues. Trimming cost V 7 bases and J 1 base, with 8 bases left between them. Germline assignment: CDR1 SNHLY and CDR2 FYNNEI. The CDR3 DNA sequence: TGTGCCAGCAAGGCGTATTCTGGGGCCAACGTCCTGACTTTC. Its protein product is CASKAYSGANVLTF.

CDR3 DNA: TGTGCCAGCAGTTGGGACAGCTCCTACGAGCAGTACTTC. Translated: CASSWDSSYEQYF. The chain uses TRBV6-5 and TRBJ2-7; 7 nucleotides line up with TRBD1. Germline CDR1 reads MNHEY; CDR2 reads SVGAGI. V dropped 4 bases and J dropped 0; count of bases not matched to a gene: 0. This CDR3 is 13 amino acids long.

The V call is TRBV4-1, the J call TRBJ2-6; a weak D match, TRBD1 (6 bases). Germline V gives CDR1 MGHRA, CDR2 YSYEKL. The CDR3 runs to 20 residues. The germline V and J ends were trimmed by 1 base and 0 bases, with 19 bases remaining between them. CDR3 in amino acids: CASSQVYMGVQGSGANVLTF. The CDR3 DNA reads TGCGCCAGCAGCCAAGTTTACATGGGGGTACAGGGCTCTGGGGCCAACGTCCTGACTTTC.